These 8 T cell receptor beta chains originate from one sample sequenced in a study of Ad26.COV2.S vaccination and SARS-CoV-2 variants. This sample's treatment: roughly 18 received Ad26.COV2.S at low or high dose, single or two shots; 5 received placebo; per-sample allocation not given. After the first vaccine or placebo injection, samples were drawn on day 63. Assay: immunoSEQ multiplex PCR; the TCRdb copy retains only in-frame clones and omits some. The sample has fewer than 800,000 clones; roughly 90% are singletons. The sequenced sample was peripheral blood, obtained in a trial of Ad26.COV2.S vaccine versus placebo. These receptors all stem from a person aged 18-60 years who received the Ad26.COV2.S COVID-19 vaccine or a placebo.

The J gene is TRBJ1-5, the V gene TRBV7-2; 9 bases are a match to TRBD1. V trimming: 0 bases; J trimming: 7 bases; junction bases outside the gene matches: 7. This CDR3 comprises 16 residues. Germline CDR1 and CDR2: SGHTA and FQGNSA. CDR3: CASSLAAGQGRQPQHF. CDR3 DNA: TGTGCCAGCAGCTTAGCAGCAGGACAGGGGCGCCAGCCCCAGCATTTT.

V and J are TRBV19 and TRBJ1-6; TRBD1 matches 7 bases. Germline-derived CDR1 and CDR2 are LNHDA and SQIVND (reference sequence). The CDR3 spans 14 residues. The junction had 6 bases not matched to a gene; V was cut back by 0 bases and J by 13 bases. CDR3 protein: CASSIEKTGSPLHF. CDR3 nucleotides: TGTGCCAGTAGTATAGAAAAGACAGGGTCCCCCCTCCACTTT.

V is TRBV10-2 and J is TRBJ1-5; no clear D. CDR1 is WSHSY and CDR2 is SAAADI in the germline V gene. V was shortened by 2 bases and J by 7 bases, with 6 bases between the two germline ends. The CDR3 has 12 residues. The CDR3 DNA reads TGCGCCAGCAGTGAGGGATGGCAGCCCCAGCATTTT. This sequence encodes CASSEGWQPQHF.

This chain uses TRBV18 with TRBJ2-5; 7 bases line up with TRBD2. Looked up from germline, CDR1 is KGHSH and CDR2 is LQKENI. The CDR3 covers 13 residues. The V segment lost 8 bases and the J segment 2 bases; nucleotides outside the gene matches: 5. CDR3 bases: TGTGCCAGCAAAGCGGGGTTTCAAGAGACCCAGTACTTC. Amino acids: CASKAGFQETQYF.

This clone has only one observation. The rearrangement links TRBV5-1 to TRBJ2-2; maybe TRBD1 (6 bases). The CDR3 contains 15 residues. V lost 0 bases and J lost 7, with 13 bases in between. Germline values: CDR1 SGHRS, CDR2 YFSETQ. CDR3 coding DNA: TGCGCCAGCAGCTTGGACAGGGATGTAATCGGGGAGCTGTTTTTT. It translates to CASSLDRDVIGELFF.

This rearrangement joins TRBV9 to TRBJ1-5; D call uncertain. The CDR3 runs 14 residues. Trimming pared 0 bases from V and 6 bases from J, leaving 10 bases between. Per germline, CDR1 SGDLS and CDR2 YYNGEE. The CDR3 protein is CASSVEREGQPQHF. CDR3 DNA: TGTGCCAGCAGCGTAGAAAGGGAGGGTCAGCCCCAGCATTTT.

The J gene is TRBJ2-5, the V gene TRBV10-3, with D maybe TRBD2 (5 bases). Germline V gene data show CDR1 as ENHRY and CDR2 as SYGVKD. Trimming removed 10 bases at V and 5 bases at J, with 11 bases between. The CDR3 runs 11 residues. CDR3 sequence: CATLRGETQYF. CDR3 nucleotide sequence: TGTGCCACCCTTCGAGGGGAGACCCAGTACTTC.

This chain joins TRBV12-5 and TRBJ1-6, with 10 positions matching TRBD1. Germline loops: CDR1 LGHNT, CDR2 FRNRAP. This CDR3 spans 14 amino acids. V dropped 5 bases and J dropped 8; count of bases not matched to a gene: 3. CDR3 amino acids: CASGTGTGDSPLHF. DNA of the CDR3: TGTGCTAGTGGTACCGGGACAGGGGATTCACCCCTCCACTTT.